This is a list of T cell receptor beta chains from one sample in a study of T cell changes during pregnancy in multiple sclerosis. Data came from immunoSEQ multiplex PCR; TCRdb stores just in-frame clones and leaves some out. The repertoire holds 35,000 to 50,000 clones, with roughly nine tenths as singletons. The source was CD8+ T cells from peripheral blood mononuclear cells, collected in the third trimester of pregnancy. All receptors come from a female donor with multiple sclerosis, enrolled in a pregnancy study. The CDR3 runs from the conserved cysteine through the conserved F or W. Each record gives: D gene, V gene, clone size, J gene, CDR3 protein, CDR3 DNA. The D gene is left open where the match is weak. Size is stated for part of the rows, as once, few or many counts, or as a class when the clone is expanded.

>NA|TRBV6-6|NA|TRBJ1-3
CASRERVGNTIYF
TGTGCCAGCAGGGAACGGGTGGGAAACACCATATATTTT
>NA|TRBV30|once|TRBJ1-1
CAWSRAREITEAFF
TGTGCCTGGAGTCGAGCAAGGGAGATAACTGAAGCTTTCTTT
>TRBD2|TRBV7-9|NA|TRBJ2-1
CASSLILAGTYNEQFF
TGTGCCAGCAGCTTAATCCTAGCGGGAACCTACAATGAGCAGTTCTTC
>NA|TRBV6-6|NA|TRBJ1-1
CASSYSAENTEAFF
TGTGCCAGCAGTTACTCGGCAGAAAACACTGAAGCTTTCTTT
>NA|TRBV6-5|NA|TRBJ2-7
CASSYSSTGDTYEQYF
TGTGCCAGCAGTTACTCCTCGACAGGCGACACGTACGAGCAGTACTTC
>TRBD1|TRBV7-3|NA|TRBJ2-2
CASSLPRQGADGELFF
TGTGCCAGCAGCTTACCTCGACAGGGGGCGGACGGGGAGCTGTTTTTT
>TRBD2|TRBV7-9|NA|TRBJ2-3
CASSLSLAGDGPDTQYF
TGTGCCAGCAGCTTAAGTCTAGCGGGAGATGGTCCAGATACGCAGTATTTT
>TRBD1|TRBV30|NA|TRBJ2-7
CAWSKTGGSYEQYF
TGTGCCTGGTCTAAGACAGGGGGGTCCTACGAGCAGTACTTC
>NA|TRBV9|NA|TRBJ2-1
CASSVVPGNEQFF
TGTGCCAGCAGCGTAGTTCCGGGGAATGAGCAGTTCTTC
>TRBD2|TRBV19|NA|TRBJ2-3
CASSTGLAGGGVGDLQYF
TGTGCCAGTAGTACCGGACTAGCGGGAGGAGGAGTCGGGGACCTCCAGTATTTT
>TRBD1|TRBV9|NA|TRBJ1-2
CASGGQGFSLDGYTF
TGTGCCAGCGGGGGACAGGGGTTTAGCCTCGATGGCTACACCTTC
>NA|TRBV28|NA|TRBJ2-1
CASSTISERNYNEQFF
TGTGCCAGCAGTACAATTAGCGAGAGAAACTACAATGAGCAGTTCTTC
>NA|TRBV11-2|NA|TRBJ2-5
CASSLVGVFETQYF
TGTGCCAGCAGCTTAGTAGGGGTTTTTGAGACCCAGTACTTC
>NA|TRBV2|NA|TRBJ2-3
CASSETSTDTQYF
TGTGCCAGCAGTGAGACAAGCACAGATACGCAGTATTTT
>NA|TRBV7-9|NA|TRBJ1-1
CASSLGRADTEAFF
TGTGCCAGCAGCTTGGGCAGGGCGGACACTGAAGCTTTCTTT
>TRBD2|TRBV2|NA|TRBJ2-5
CASSVGSGIGETQYF
TGTGCCAGCAGTGTGGGTAGCGGGATCGGGGAGACCCAGTACTTC
>TRBD2|TRBV5-8|NA|TRBJ2-5
CASSYLAGGPSETQYF
TGTGCCAGCAGCTACCTCGCGGGGGGCCCGTCGGAGACCCAGTACTTC
>TRBD1|TRBV9|NA|TRBJ2-1
CASSLGQGIYEQFF
TGTGCCAGCAGCCTCGGACAGGGTATCTATGAGCAGTTCTTC
>NA|TRBV6-5|NA|TRBJ1-1
CASSYGENTEAFF
TGTGCCAGCAGTTACGGAGAGAACACTGAAGCTTTCTTT
>NA|TRBV7-6|NA|TRBJ2-7
CASSLSQTYEQYF
TGTGCCAGCAGCTTATCACAGACCTACGAGCAGTACTTC
>NA|TRBV7-2|NA|TRBJ1-1
CASSLGQPNTEAFF
TGTGCCAGCAGCCTCGGACAGCCGAACACTGAAGCTTTCTTT
>NA|TRBV27|NA|TRBJ2-5
CASSTGLQETQYF
TGTGCCAGCAGTACGGGGTTGCAAGAGACCCAGTACTTC
>TRBD2|TRBV28|NA|TRBJ2-4
CASSLRTSGRDIQYF
TGTGCCAGCAGTTTGCGGACTAGCGGGAGGGACATTCAGTACTTC
>TRBD2|TRBV28|NA|TRBJ2-7
CASSFGGDYEQYF
TGTGCCAGCAGTTTTGGGGGGGACTACGAGCAGTACTTC
>NA|TRBV9|NA|TRBJ2-7
CASSVAGRTYEQYF
TGTGCCAGCAGCGTAGCAGGGAGGACCTACGAGCAGTACTTC
>TRBD1|TRBV28|once|TRBJ2-7
CASRETGGSYEQYF
TGTGCCAGCAGGGAAACAGGGGGAAGCTACGAGCAGTACTTC